This entry lists 8 T cell receptor beta chains sequenced from one sample in a study of blood T cell repertoires in COVID-19. Assay: immunoSEQ multiplex PCR; the TCRdb copy retains only in-frame clones and omits some. The data contain around 200,000 clones, around 84% of them singletons. Sample: peripheral blood. The source of these receptors is a young man with active or convalescent COVID-19.

The genes are TRBV4-1 and TRBJ2-1, with TRBD2 identical over 7 bases. This CDR3 contains 16 residues. V shed 0 bases and J 1 base; nucleotides not matched to a gene: 3. CDR1 is MGHRA and CDR2 is YSYEKL in the germline V gene. For the CDR3, the DNA is TGCGCCAGCAGCCAAGATCGGGGAGGGTCCTACAATGAGCAGTTCTTC. Protein: CASSQDRGGSYNEQFF.

The CDR3 region is CASSVVSGGPQHF. CDR3 bases: TGTGCCAGCAGCGTAGTATCTGGAGGGCCCCAGCATTTT. The chain joins TRBV9 to TRBJ1-5, with D unclear. The CDR3 has 13 amino acids. Germline V gives CDR1 SGDLS, CDR2 YYNGEE. Trimming took 0 bases from V and 9 from J, leaving 10 bases between them.

This chain links TRBV7-2 with TRBJ2-2, with 7 bases aligning to TRBD2. V lost 11 bases, J lost 6 bases, and 12 bases stayed unmatched. CDR1 is SGHTA, CDR2 FQGNSA, per germline. The CDR3 runs to 14 residues. CDR3 nucleotides: TGTGCCGCCCCGAGGGAGGGCGGGGCCGGGGAGCTGTTTTTT. Translation: CAAPREGGAGELFF.

The chain is built from TRBV11-3 and TRBJ2-5; tentatively, D is TRBD2 (6 bases). The CDR3 is made up of 17 amino acids. CDR1 is SGHNT, CDR2 YENEEA, per germline. Trimming cost V 1 base and J 2 bases, with 17 bases left between them. The CDR3, as DNA: TGTGCCAGCAGCTTAGCCTTTTCGGAGGGAAAGCAAGAGACCCAGTACTTC. It specifies CASSLAFSEGKQETQYF. The full variable domain, rest sourced from reference TRBV11-3 and TRBJ2-5, is EAGVVQSPRYKIIEKKQPVAFWCNPISGHNTLYWYLQNLGQGPELLIRYENEEAVDDSQLPKDRFSAERLKGVDSTLKIQPAELGDSAVYLCASSLAFSEGKQETQYFGPGTRLLVL.

CDR3 region: CASSKPGQGLSSAQGSYNSPLHF. CDR3 coding DNA: TGTGCCAGCAGCAAGCCGGGACAGGGGCTATCAAGTGCGCAAGGCTCCTATAATTCACCCCTCCACTTT. The gene calls are TRBV21-1 and TRBJ1-6; TRBD1 was called by the table and not checked on the DNA. TRBV21-1 is recorded as a pseudogene. The CDR3 contains 23 residues.

The chain joins TRBV30 to TRBJ2-7; 8 nucleotides match TRBD2. This CDR3 contains 16 residues. V was pared by 3 bases and J by 2 bases, with 12 bases of the junction left unmatched. Germline V gives CDR1 GTSNPN, CDR2 SVGIG (reference sequence). DNA of the CDR3: TGTGCCTGGAGCCCGGGACACCCGGGACTAGCCTACGAGCAGTACTTC. This encodes CAWSPGHPGLAYEQYF.

The chain uses TRBV30 and TRBJ1-4; 7 bases agree with TRBD1. In germline, CDR1 is GTSNPN, CDR2 SVGIG (reference sequence). This CDR3 has 13 residues. The trim removed 3 bases at V and 10 bases at J, leaving 8 bases unmatched. The chain's CDR3 is CAWRGGAEVKLFF. CDR3 coding DNA: TGTGCCTGGAGAGGGGGCGCGGAGGTAAAACTGTTTTTT.

The V gene is TRBV7-2, the J gene TRBJ1-5; D perhaps matches TRBD1 (6 bases). Germline CDR1 and CDR2: SGHTA and FQGNSA. V shed 5 bases and J shed 5 bases, with 10 bases lying between them. The CDR3 consists of 13 residues. As DNA, the CDR3 is TGTGCCAGCAGCAAACAGGGAGATCAGCCCCAGCATTTT. Protein product: CASSKQGDQPQHF.